This is a list of T cell receptor beta chains from one sample in a study of blood T cell repertoires in COVID-19. Profiled with immunoSEQ multiplex PCR; TCRdb holds only in-frame clones, not every one. The sample gives under 200,000 clones, around four fifths of which show up once; 9.1% is in the top ten. Material for sequencing was peripheral blood. The receptors stem from an elderly woman with active or convalescent COVID-19. CDR3s include the opening cysteine and the closing phenylalanine or tryptophan. D genes are given only for firm matches. The size field is filled for only some rows; it gives once, few, many or a size class.

v_call	clone_size	d_call	j_call	cdr3_aa	cdr3_nt
TRBV2	NA	TRBD2	TRBJ2-5	CASSPTSGGQETQYF	TGTGCCAGCAGTCCTACTAGCGGGGGTCAAGAGACCCAGTACTTC
TRBV5-4	NA	TRBD1	TRBJ1-2	CASRRNDRGGIYGYTF	TGTGCCAGCAGACGGAACGACAGGGGAGGTATCTATGGCTACACCTTC
TRBV10-2	NA	NA	TRBJ1-6	CASSGTYHSPLHF	TGCGCCAGTTCCGGGACATACCATTCACCCCTCCACTTT
TRBV6-6	NA	NA	TRBJ1-3	CASSYSSGSGNTIYF	TGTGCCAGCAGTTACTCGTCAGGATCTGGAAACACCATATATTTT
TRBV19	NA	NA	TRBJ1-3	CASSIHRASGNTIYF	TGTGCCAGTAGTATCCACAGGGCGTCTGGAAACACCATATATTTT
TRBV9	NA	NA	TRBJ1-3	CASSAGLSGNTIYF	TGTGCCAGCAGCGCAGGCCTCTCTGGAAACACCATATATTTT
TRBV6-4	NA	NA	TRBJ1-6	CASSERPGYGFHSPLHF	TGTGCCAGCAGTGAAAGACCAGGGTACGGGTTTCATTCACCCCTCCACTTT
TRBV10-3	NA	TRBD1	TRBJ1-1	CAARDRGSGTEAFF	TGTGCCGCCCGGGACAGGGGTTCGGGGACTGAAGCTTTCTTT
TRBV7-2	once	TRBD1	TRBJ1-6	CASSLAGTAHNSPLHF	TGTGCCAGCAGCTTAGCCGGGACAGCACATAATTCACCCCTCCACTTT
TRBV2	NA	NA	TRBJ2-7	CASSEGGRSYEQYF	TGTGCCAGCAGTGAAGGGGGCAGATCCTACGAGCAGTACTTC
TRBV19	NA	TRBD1	TRBJ1-2	CASSIGQGGKRGYTF	TGTGCCAGTAGTATAGGACAGGGAGGAAAACGTGGCTACACCTTC
TRBV27	once	NA	TRBJ2-1	CASSLRDSKPDEQFF	TGTGCCAGCAGTTTACGGGACTCCAAACCCGATGAGCAGTTCTTC
TRBV4-3	NA	NA	TRBJ1-1	CASSQGQGGFSTEAFF	TGCGCCAGCAGCCAAGGGCAGGGCGGATTTAGCACTGAAGCTTTCTTT
TRBV10-1	NA	NA	TRBJ1-3	CASSDGAGSGNTIYF	TGCGCCAGCAGTGATGGGGCCGGGTCTGGAAACACCATATATTTT
TRBV7-2	NA	TRBD1	TRBJ1-1	CASSQRQGWRTEAFF	TGTGCCAGCAGCCAGCGACAGGGATGGAGGACTGAAGCTTTCTTT
TRBV19	NA	TRBD1	TRBJ1-5	CASSTRQGSNQPQHF	TGTGCCAGTAGTACCAGACAGGGTTCCAATCAGCCCCAGCATTTT